The 13 T cell receptor beta chains reported below all come from one sample, sequenced in a study of early T cells in non-severe SARS-CoV-2 infection. Each CDR3 protein is one row after TCRdb ran MiXCR on the 5' RACE reads. The data hold around 92,000 distinct CDR3 sequences, with approximately 11% observed a single time. Specimen: whole blood. Receptor source: an adult who was a healthcare worker with PCR-confirmed SARS-CoV-2 infection or an uninfected control (not recorded which).

The chain uses TRBV14 and TRBJ1-6; tentative D call: TRBD1 (5 bases). Trimming removed 0 bases from V and 5 bases from J, with 11 bases in between. CDR1 and CDR2 from the germline V gene are SGHDN and FVKESK. CDR3 size: 16 residues. The CDR3 is CASSQEGVRDNSPLHF. The CDR3 region has the DNA TGTGCCAGCAGCCAAGAGGGGGTCAGGGATAATTCACCCCTCCACTTT.

This clonotype was observed at least ten times. The chain uses TRBV4-1 and TRBJ2-1; 9 bases agree with TRBD1. The ends lost 0 bases at V and 7 bases at J; junction bases unmatched: 7. Looked up from germline, CDR1 is MGHRA and CDR2 is YSYEKL. This CDR3 comprises 16 residues. CDR3 sequence: CASSQEIFGQGNEQFF. CDR3 in DNA: TGCGCCAGCAGCCAAGAAATTTTCGGACAGGGGAATGAGCAGTTCTTC.

This clonotype was counted at least ten times. The chain employs TRBV15 and TRBJ1-2; D gene ambiguous. Germline V gene lookup returns CDR1 LNHNV and CDR2 YYDKDF (reference sequence). Trimming took off 6 bases at V and 7 bases at J, with 24 bases between the two ends. The CDR3 contains 16 residues. The CDR3 here is CATSPGIGRLAGGYTF. The CDR3 region has the DNA TGTGCCACCAGTCCGGGCATAGGGAGGTTGGCTGGTGGCTACACCTTC.

This clonotype was counted at least ten times. The chain links TRBV2 to TRBJ1-5; no definite D call. Germline values: CDR1 SNHLY, CDR2 FYNNEI. V lost 7 bases and J 5 bases, leaving 15 bases between the germline ends. The CDR3 runs to 14 residues. The CDR3 is CASKIGTADQPQHF. The CDR3, as DNA: TGTGCCAGCAAGATAGGCACGGCGGATCAGCCCCAGCATTTT. The full variable domain, rest sourced from reference TRBV2 and TRBJ1-5, is EPEVTQTPSHQVTQMGQEVILRCVPISNHLYFYWYRQILGQKVEFLVSFYNNEISEKSEIFDDQFSVERPDGSNFTLKIRSTKLEDSAMYFCASKIGTADQPQHFGDGTRLSIL.

The chain is built from TRBV20-1 and TRBJ2-7; D is perhaps TRBD1 (6 bases). Germline values: CDR1 DFQATT, CDR2 SNEGSKA (reference sequence). CDR3 length: 13 amino acids. V dropped 5 bases and J dropped 4 bases, with 15 bases sitting between them. CDR3 DNA: TGCAGTGCTCCCCGGGGCAGGGGATACGAGCAGTACTTC. Protein: CSAPRGRGYEQYF.

This clonotype occurred a few times. The chain has TRBV12-3 or TRBV12-4 and TRBJ2-1; weak D call: TRBD2 (5 bases). V gave up 2 bases and J gave up 10 bases, with 12 bases separating them. The CDR3 runs to 13 residues. Written as DNA, the CDR3 is TGTGCCAGCAGTTTACTGCTAGCCGGCGAGCAGTTCTTC. It specifies CASSLLLAGEQFF.

This clonotype has a count of ten or more. The chain joins TRBV19 to TRBJ1-5; D gene ambiguous. The V end lost 4 bases, the J end lost 2 bases, and 12 bases lay between the germline ends. The CDR3 contains 15 residues. CDR1 and CDR2 from the germline V gene are LNHDA and SQIVND (reference sequence). The CDR3 here is CASSKGRLGNQPQHF. CDR3 nucleotide sequence: TGTGCCAGTAGTAAGGGCCGGCTAGGCAATCAGCCCCAGCATTTT. The full variable domain, rest sourced from reference TRBV19 and TRBJ1-5, is DGGITQSPKYLFRKEGQNVTLSCEQNLNHDAMYWYRQDPGQGLRLIYYSQIVNDFQKGDIAEGYSVSREKKESFPLTVTSAQKNPTAFYLCASSKGRLGNQPQHFGDGTRLSIL.

This clonotype was detected only a few times. The V and J genes are TRBV7-9 and TRBJ1-2; 9 bases agree with TRBD1. V lost 5 bases, J lost 6 bases, and 10 bases stayed unmatched. The germline V gene has CDR1 SEHNR and CDR2 FQNEAQ (reference sequence). This CDR3 is 15 amino acids long. The DNA for the CDR3 is TGTGCCAGCAGCCTACCTACAGGGGGCGCGGATGGCTACACCTTC. This translates into CASSLPTGGADGYTF.

Ten or more counts support this clonotype. The chain joins TRBV15 to TRBJ2-5, with D uncertain. Germline V gene data show CDR1 as LNHNV and CDR2 as YYDKDF (reference sequence). The germline V and J ends were trimmed by 1 base and 4 bases, with 13 bases remaining between them. CDR3 length: 15 amino acids. The CDR3 DNA is TGTGCCACCAGCAGAGTCAGCAATGGCGGAGAGACCCAGTACTTC. Protein: CATSRVSNGGETQYF.

A word on this clonotype: The limits of the CDR3 on the DNA are not certain, so only TCRdb's listed CDR3 is given. The chain couples TRBV29-1 to TRBJ2-2; the table calls TRBD1, which could not be checked here. Looked up from germline, CDR1 is SQVTM and CDR2 is ANQGSEA. Termini included, the CDR3 measures 13 amino acids. CDR3 residues: CSVGTGNTGELVF.

The chain couples TRBV5-1 to TRBJ2-7, with 11 bases matching TRBD2. J was trimmed by 2 bases and V by 4 bases; bases with no gene match: 5. This CDR3 is 15 amino acids long. Looked up from germline, CDR1 is SGHRS and CDR2 is YFSETQ. This chain's CDR3 is CASSLGTSGPYEQYF. The CDR3 DNA is TGCGCCAGCAGCCTCGGGACTAGCGGTCCCTACGAGCAGTACTTC.

This clonotype was counted only a few times. The rearrangement joins TRBV28 to TRBJ1-2; D perhaps matches TRBD1 (5 bases). V dropped 3 bases and J dropped 5 bases, with 10 bases sitting between them. Looked up from germline, CDR1 is MDHEN and CDR2 is SYDVKM. This CDR3 is 13 amino acids long. The CDR3 DNA follows: TGTGCCAGCAGTTTGGGGGGGATTTATGGCTACACCTTC. Protein: CASSLGGIYGYTF.

The CDR3 region has the DNA TGTGCCAGCAGCCAAGATGGCCAAAATCAGCCCCAGCATTTT. Encoded protein: CASSQDGQNQPQHF. This rearrangement joins TRBV3-1 to TRBJ1-5, with D unclear. This CDR3 spans 14 amino acids. Germline CDR1 LGHDT, CDR2 YNNKEL (reference sequence). Trimming stripped 0 bases from V and 4 bases from J, with 7 bases between.